This T cell receptor beta chain was found in a study of CD8 T cells in ankylosing spondylitis. General study results and limits: Certain motif variants had earlier been reported in reactive arthritis synovial fluid and blood. Apparently characteristic of ankylosing spondylitis blood was a TCR beta motif (under ten highly homologous variants). Clones that were linked to disease were CD8+ and were relatively rare in peripheral blood. Disease-linked clones reportedly showed significant enrichment in matched ankylosing spondylitis synovial fluid.

This clonotype was recorded at least ten times. Its antigen is not known. Trimming took 5 bases from V and 5 from J, leaving 15 bases between them. The length of the CDR3 is 15 residues. Germline V gene data show CDR1 as MGHRA and CDR2 as YSYEKL. TCRdb passed the 5' RACE reads through MiXCR, listing each CDR3 protein once. The top ten hold roughly 0.51% of the sample, which has 700,000 to 850,000 distinct CDR3 sequences, roughly 10% seen once. Sequenced sample: blood, either unsorted or a sorted T cell fraction (not recorded which). This TCR derives from a male donor with ankylosing spondylitis. The chain links TRBV4-1 to TRBJ1-4, with D possibly being TRBD1 (5 bases). CDR3 residues: CASSRPGTGNEKLFF. The DNA of the CDR3 is TGCGCCAGCAGCAGACCAGGGACGGGCAATGAAAAACTGTTTTTT.